The rows below give T cell receptor beta chains drawn from one sample of a study of tumor and adjacent non-tumor tissue in lung cancer. In TCRdb, the multiplex PCR reads were re-called with MiXCR into one record per CDR3 protein. This sample has just over 200,000 distinct CDR3 sequences; 71% occur once, and the top ten carry under 30%. What was sequenced was lung tumor tissue. The receptors were sampled from a man between 60 and 70 years old with non-small cell lung cancer. Each CDR3 is given with its conserved first and last residue. The order of the fields is V gene, CDR3 length, J gene, clone size, D gene, CDR3 protein, CDR3 DNA. D genes are given only for firm matches. Some rows mark clone size as missing; the rest say once, few, many or name a class of expanded clone.

TRBV5-1,14,TRBJ1-5,-,-,CASSLVPGDQSQHF,TGCGCCAGCAGCTTGGTGCCAGGTGATCAGTCCCAGCATTTT
TRBV29-1,13,TRBJ1-5,-,TRBD1,CSVGQGGNKPKHF,TGCAGCGTAGGACAGGGAGGGAATAAGCCCAAGCATTTT
TRBV4-2,19,TRBJ2-1,-,TRBD2,CASSQERSAGSGTYNEQFF,TGTGCCAGCAGCCAAGAAAGGAGCGCAGGTAGCGGGACCTACAATGAGCAGTTCTTC
TRBV29-1,15,TRBJ2-7,once,TRBD2,CSLVFRAGGPGEQYF,TGCAGTCTTGTTTTCCGGGCGGGAGGGCCTGGTGAACAGTACTTC
TRBV6-2/TRBV6-3,15,TRBJ2-1,many,TRBD2,CASTLAGGTHNEQFF,TGTGCCAGCACCCTAGCGGGAGGAACCCACAATGAGCAGTTCTTC
TRBV11-3,13,TRBJ1-6,once,-,CASSLEANSPLLF,TGTGCCAGCAGCTTAGAGGCGAATTCACCCCTCCTTTTT
TRBV20-1,15,TRBJ1-6,many,-,CSARDPQGHYSPLHF,TGCAGTGCTAGAGATCCCCAGGGGCATTATTCACCCCTCCACTTT
TRBV11-2,16,TRBJ2-7,-,-,CASSLELPGPSEEQYF,TGTGCCAGCAGCTTAGAGCTCCCGGGTCCGAGCGAGGAGCAGTACTTC
TRBV30,16,TRBJ1-4,-,-,CAWSIPRGRGVEKLFF,TGTGCCTGGAGTATACCTCGTGGCAGGGGAGTGGAAAAACTGTTTTTT
TRBV20-1,15,TRBJ2-3,few,-,CSARDSGAGGDTQYF,TGCAGTGCTAGAGATTCGGGGGCGGGTGGAGATACGCAGTATTTT
TRBV29-1,12,TRBJ2-1,-,-,CSTARWDNEQFF,TGCAGCACCGCTCGATGGGACAATGAGCAGTTCTTC
TRBV20-1,14,TRBJ2-7,-,-,CSATWTGRSYEQYF,TGCAGTGCTACCTGGACGGGACGCTCCTACGAGCAGTACTTC
TRBV20-1,15,TRBJ2-1,-,-,CSASDSLSSYNEQFF,TGCAGTGCTAGCGACTCTTTGAGCTCCTACAATGAGCAGTTCTTC
TRBV6-6,13,TRBJ1-1,few,-,CASTEAYGTEAFF,TGTGCCAGCACCGAGGCCTATGGGACTGAAGCTTTCTTT
TRBV6-6,12,TRBJ2-1,many,-,CASTRVGGEQFF,TGTGCCAGCACACGCGTAGGAGGTGAGCAGTTCTTC
TRBV10-3,14,TRBJ2-7,few,-,CAISDRSTAHEQYF,TGTGCCATCAGTGACCGGTCGACAGCCCACGAGCAGTACTTC
TRBV6-2/TRBV6-3,13,TRBJ2-7,-,-,CANLGQPNYEHYF,TGTGCCAACCTCGGTCAGCCCAACTACGAGCACTACTTC
TRBV19,11,TRBJ2-5,-,-,CATSKGETQYF,TGTGCCACCTCAAAAGGGGAGACCCAGTACTTC
TRBV4-3,14,TRBJ1-1,few,-,CASSRNLMNTEAFF,TGCGCCAGCAGCCGTAACCTAATGAACACTGAAGCTTTCTTT
TRBV6-1,14,TRBJ1-5,many,-,CASTQGSGNQPQHF,TGTGCCAGCACCCAGGGTTCTGGCAATCAGCCCCAGCATTTT
TRBV11-2,17,TRBJ2-7,-,TRBD2,CASRSVGLAGWGYVQYF,TGTGCCAGCAGATCCGTGGGACTAGCGGGGTGGGGTTACGTGCAGTACTTC
TRBV20-1,14,TRBJ2-3,-,-,CSVPRDTSTDMQYF,TGCAGTGTTCCACGGGACACATCCACAGATATGCAGTATTTT
TRBV5-1,15,TRBJ2-3,-,TRBD1,CASSVWDSLGDAQYF,TGCGCCAGCAGCGTCTGGGACAGCCTGGGAGATGCGCAGTATTTT
TRBV4-3,16,TRBJ2-3,-,TRBD2,CASRQGPSGVTDTQYF,TGCGCCAGTAGGCAAGGACCTAGCGGGGTCACAGATACGCAGTATTTT
TRBV4-3,15,TRBJ1-2,-,-,CASSQDPQDSYGCTF,TGCGCCAGCAGCCAAGACCCACAGGACAGCTATGGCTGCACCTTC
TRBV11-2,13,TRBJ2-5,-,-,CASSSGQEEIQYF,TGTGCCAGCAGCTCAGGCCAGGAAGAGATCCAGTACTTC
TRBV6-1,15,TRBJ1-2,-,-,CASSEAAESRYGYTF,TGTGCCAGCAGTGAAGCGGCCGAGTCTCGCTATGGCTACACCTTC
TRBV12-5,12,TRBJ2-1,few,-,CASGLALNEQFF,TGTGCTAGTGGTTTGGCCCTCAATGAGCAGTTCTTC
TRBV11-1,17,TRBJ2-1,-,TRBD2,CANSLSRLAGGYNEHFF,TGTGCCAACAGCTTATCTCGGCTAGCGGGAGGCTACAATGAGCACTTCTTC